Following are 21 T cell receptor beta chains from one sample sequenced in a study of blood T cell repertoires in COVID-19. Profiled with immunoSEQ multiplex PCR; TCRdb holds only in-frame clones, not every one. The sample carries more than 35,000 clones, approximately 90% recorded once. The sequenced material came from peripheral blood. The receptors originated from a human donor in a cohort sampled during active COVID-19.

Here the CDR3 DNA reads TGTGCCAGCAGCCCGAACCCAGCGGGCCTGGGAGAGACCCAGTACTTC. It yields the protein CASSPNPAGLGETQYF. The gene calls are TRBV7-6 and TRBJ2-5; tentatively, D is TRBD2 (6 bases). The CDR3 consists of 16 residues. The germline CDR1 and CDR2 sequences are SGHVS and FNYEAQ. V was trimmed by 5 bases and J by 4 bases, leaving 20 bases between them.

The chain is built from TRBV5-8 and TRBJ2-5, with D tentatively TRBD1 (6 bases). Germline assignment: CDR1 SGHTS and CDR2 YDEGEE. Trimming took 0 bases from V and 2 from J, leaving 11 bases between them. The CDR3 covers 15 residues. The CDR3 sequence is CASSLEVGGQETQYF. The CDR3 nucleotides read TGTGCCAGCAGCTTGGAAGTAGGGGGACAAGAGACCCAGTACTTC. Full variable domain (rest looked up from reference TRBV5-8 and TRBJ2-5): EAGVTQSPTHLIKTRGQQATLRCSPISGHTSVYWYQQALGLGLQFLLWYDEGEERNRGNFPPRFSGRQFPNYSSELNVNALELEDSALYLCASSLEVGGQETQYFGPGTRLLVL.

This sequence joins TRBV4-1 and TRBJ1-2, with D uncertain. Trimming pared 5 bases from V and 8 bases from J, leaving 15 bases between. The CDR3 is made up of 13 amino acids. CDR1 and CDR2 (germline): MGHRA, YSYEKL. CDR3 loop: CASSSGVTGGYTF. Written as DNA, the CDR3 is TGCGCCAGCAGCTCGGGAGTCACGGGAGGCTACACCTTC.

The V gene is TRBV27, the J gene TRBJ2-1; D unclear. Trimming took 5 bases from V and 0 from J, leaving 14 bases between them. Germline values: CDR1 MNHEY, CDR2 SMNVEV (reference sequence). CDR3 size: 16 residues. CDR3 sequence reads: CASSPALRSSYNEQFF. DNA of the CDR3: TGTGCCAGCAGTCCCGCGTTGCGTAGCTCCTACAATGAGCAGTTCTTC.

J is TRBJ2-4 and V is TRBV2, with a weak D call TRBD1 (5 bases). The CDR3 contains 13 residues. Germline CDR1 is SNHLY and CDR2 is FYNNEI. The CDR3 nucleotides read TGTGCAGGGGCAGAGACCCCACAAAACATTCAGTACTTC. As protein: CAGAETPQNIQYF.

The genes are TRBV5-1 and TRBJ2-3; maybe TRBD2 (7 bases). The CDR3 runs 14 residues. Germline CDR1 SGHRS, CDR2 YFSETQ. Trimming removed 5 bases at V and 1 base at J, with 11 bases between. CDR3 amino acids: CASRGGGGTDTQYF. The CDR3, as DNA: TGCGCCAGCAGAGGCGGGGGCGGCACAGATACGCAGTATTTT.

This sequence joins TRBV9 and TRBJ2-5; D is possibly TRBD2 (6 bases). V dropped 0 bases and J dropped 2 bases, with 14 bases sitting between them. The CDR3 length is 16 residues. Germline V gene data show CDR1 as SGDLS and CDR2 as YYNGEE. This CDR3 is CASSVGPRAGQETQYF. CDR3 DNA sequence: TGTGCCAGCAGCGTAGGCCCGAGGGCGGGACAAGAGACCCAGTACTTC. The variable domain in full, with the rest retrieved from reference TRBV9 and TRBJ2-5, is DSGVTQTPKHLITATGQRVTLRCSPRSGDLSVYWYQQSLDQGLQFLIQYYNGEERAKGNILERFSAQQFPDLHSELNLSSLELGDSALYFCASSVGPRAGQETQYFGPGTRLLVL.

CDR3 residues: CASTRLDLLDEQFF. The CDR3 bases are TGTGCCAGCACCCGACTAGACCTATTGGATGAGCAGTTCTTC. This chain joins TRBV27 and TRBJ2-1; weak D call: TRBD2 (6 bases). The CDR3 sequence is 14 residues long. Germline V lookup: CDR1 MNHEY, CDR2 SMNVEV (reference sequence). V was trimmed by 7 bases and J by 8 bases, leaving 18 bases between them.

The CDR3 is CSVAHYNEQFF. The CDR3, as DNA: TGCAGCGTTGCCCACTACAATGAGCAGTTCTTC. This sequence joins TRBV29-1 and TRBJ2-1; no clear D. This CDR3 is built from 11 residues. CDR1 and CDR2 from the germline V gene are SQVTM and ANQGSEA. Trimming took off 4 bases at V and 3 bases at J, with 4 bases between the two ends.

This clone has a single count. The chain has TRBV11-2 and TRBJ2-1; no clear D gene. Germline lookup yields CDR1 SGHAT and CDR2 FQNNGV. With 1 base removed from V and 0 bases from J, the gap between germline ends came to 7 bases. The CDR3 has 15 residues. The CDR3 protein is CASSLVPSSYNEQFF. CDR3 DNA: TGTGCCAGCAGCTTAGTACCGAGCTCCTACAATGAGCAGTTCTTC.

The chain combines TRBV30 with TRBJ2-4, with D possibly being TRBD1 (5 bases). Germline assignment: CDR1 GTSNPN and CDR2 SVGIG (reference sequence). The CDR3 sequence is 14 residues long. Trimming pared 1 base from V and 6 bases from J, leaving 13 bases between. The CDR3 DNA reads TGTGCCTGGAGTGGCCGACCTAGGGGAAACATTCAGTACTTC. This translates into CAWSGRPRGNIQYF.

The gene calls are TRBV18 and TRBJ2-7; TRBD1 agrees at 7 bases. Trimming at V came to 6 bases and at J to 3 bases, leaving 2 bases not matched to a gene. This CDR3 is built from 12 residues. The germline V gene has CDR1 KGHSH and CDR2 LQKENI. The CDR3 region is CASSRTGYEQYF. The CDR3 nucleotides are TGTGCCAGCTCGCGGACAGGCTACGAGCAGTACTTC.

This clone came up once. The chain employs TRBV7-9 and TRBJ2-1, with D hard to call. The CDR3 sequence is 12 residues long. The V end lost 4 bases, the J end lost 9 bases, and 10 bases lay between the germline ends. Per germline, CDR1 SEHNR and CDR2 FQNEAQ (reference sequence). For the CDR3, the DNA is TGTGCCAGCAGCTACTCTGGTACTGAGCAGTTCTTC. Protein: CASSYSGTEQFF.

The rearrangement links TRBV7-9 to TRBJ2-3, with 7 bases lining up with TRBD2. The CDR3 has 14 amino acids. Trimming took 2 bases from V and 5 from J; bases not matched to a gene: 4. The V gene's germline CDR1 is SEHNR and CDR2 FQNEAQ (reference sequence). The CDR3 nucleotides are TGTGCCAGCAGCTTAACAACTAGCGTAGATACGCAGTATTTT. It is translated as CASSLTTSVDTQYF.

V and J are TRBV9 and TRBJ2-3, with a tentative D call TRBD2 (5 bases). V lost 3 bases and J 1 base, leaving 9 bases between the germline ends. CDR1 and CDR2 from the germline V gene are SGDLS and YYNGEE. The CDR3 contains 14 residues. CDR3 bases: TGTGCCAGCAGCGGAGGGTGGGGCACAGATACGCAGTATTTT. Its translation: CASSGGWGTDTQYF.

J is TRBJ2-6 and V is TRBV5-1; D may be TRBD1 (6 bases). This CDR3 contains 15 residues. Germline V gives CDR1 SGHRS, CDR2 YFSETQ. V shed 2 bases and J shed 0 bases, with 6 bases lying between them. The CDR3 DNA follows: TGCGCCAGCAGCTTACAGGGCTCTGGGGCCAACGTCCTGACTTTC. Amino acid sequence: CASSLQGSGANVLTF.

This chain connects TRBV20-1 to TRBJ1-4, with D perhaps TRBD1 (5 bases). Germline assignment: CDR1 DFQATT and CDR2 SNEGSKA (reference sequence). This CDR3 has 11 residues. Trimming pared 6 bases from V and 7 bases from J, leaving 9 bases between. CDR3 residues: CSAGRTEKLFF. Here the CDR3 DNA reads TGCAGTGCGGGGCGTACTGAAAAACTGTTTTTT.

The rearrangement joins TRBV19 to TRBJ2-7, with D unclear. Germline loops: CDR1 LNHDA, CDR2 SQIVND (reference sequence). Deletions cut 3 bases from V and 0 bases from J, with 12 bases between. The CDR3 is made up of 15 amino acids. Here the CDR3 reads CASSISPPGSYEQYF. The CDR3 bases are TGTGCCAGTAGTATTTCTCCGCCGGGCTCCTACGAGCAGTACTTC.

In this sample, this clone turned up once. This chain uses TRBV20-1 with TRBJ2-4; D not resolved. CDR3 size: 14 residues. Germline V lookup: CDR1 DFQATT, CDR2 SNEGSKA (reference sequence). This CDR3 is CSGSVPQAKNIQYF. As DNA, the CDR3 is TGCAGCGGTAGTGTCCCCCAAGCCAAAAACATTCAGTACTTC.

This clone has just one count. The chain combines TRBV10-2 with TRBJ1-4; D might be TRBD1 (5 bases). V lost 6 bases and J lost 4, with 15 bases in between. The CDR3 sequence is 15 residues long. Per germline, CDR1 WSHSY and CDR2 SAAADI. The CDR3 region is CASSDIRVYNEKLFF. As DNA, the CDR3 is TGCGCCAGCAGCGATATCAGGGTTTATAATGAAAAACTGTTTTTT.

This clone was picked up one time. The chain combines TRBV5-4 with TRBJ2-7, with TRBD1 matching over 8 bases. V was clipped by 5 bases and J by 0 bases; unmatched bases: 7. Germline values: CDR1 SGHNT, CDR2 YYREEE (reference sequence). This CDR3 region has 15 residues. The CDR3 reads CASRLQGENSYEQYF. CDR3 coding DNA: TGTGCCAGCAGACTACAGGGGGAAAACTCCTACGAGCAGTACTTC.